This TCR beta chain stems from a study of blood T cells in healthy people across ages. The study's findings and limits: Greater diversity and more naive CD4+ cells were seen in long-lived donors than in aged donors. There was no known CMV status for donors, so expanded clonotype changes were possibly confounded.

Comment on this clonotype: Its antigen is undetermined.

A sample-barcoded 5' primer and a J-beta primer mix were used in a second PCR of roughly 7 to 11 cycles. Each cDNA molecule was tagged by a template-switch adaptor with 12 random nucleotides. TCRdb reanalysed the 5' RACE reads using MiXCR and keeps one entry per CDR3 protein. The table lists about 580,000 distinct CDR3 sequences, around 50% of them singletons. CDR3 length: 14 residues. V trimming: 4 bases; J trimming: 5 bases; junction bases outside the gene matches: 5. Germline V gene data show CDR1 as SGHTA and CDR2 as FQGNSA. Each donor supplied approximately 10 milliliters of peripheral blood. Sequences were obtained from blood. This receptor was obtained from a man older than 75 in good health. The chain has TRBV7-2 and TRBJ1-1; 9 bases fit TRBD1. This chain's CDR3 is CASSYRTGVTEAFF. In DNA, the CDR3 is TGTGCCAGCAGCTACCGGACAGGGGTTACTGAAGCTTTCTTT.